The source of this T cell receptor (beta chain) is a study of response to subunit inactivated influenza vaccine. Broader study findings: The authors offered the suggestion that each seasonal influenza vaccination recruits few new T cells.

This clonotype showed up just a few times. Its antigen remains unknown. TCRdb ran MiXCR on the RT-PCR reads and lists one entry per CDR3 protein. The sample records under 800,000 distinct CDR3 sequences, around 13% being singletons. The CDR3 totals 15 residues. Trimming removed 5 bases from V and 6 bases from J; junction bases left unmatched: 8. Per germline, CDR1 SGHTA and CDR2 FQGTGA. The TCR originated in a man aged 50 to 59 who received an inactivated influenza vaccine. Sequencing used PBMCs from blood, obtained less than 15 days before vaccination. This chain connects TRBV7-3 to TRBJ2-3; 10 positions agree with TRBD1. The CDR3 DNA is TGTGCCAGCAGCCTCCGGGACAGGGGACGTGATACGCAGTATTTT. Translating gives CASSLRDRGRDTQYF.